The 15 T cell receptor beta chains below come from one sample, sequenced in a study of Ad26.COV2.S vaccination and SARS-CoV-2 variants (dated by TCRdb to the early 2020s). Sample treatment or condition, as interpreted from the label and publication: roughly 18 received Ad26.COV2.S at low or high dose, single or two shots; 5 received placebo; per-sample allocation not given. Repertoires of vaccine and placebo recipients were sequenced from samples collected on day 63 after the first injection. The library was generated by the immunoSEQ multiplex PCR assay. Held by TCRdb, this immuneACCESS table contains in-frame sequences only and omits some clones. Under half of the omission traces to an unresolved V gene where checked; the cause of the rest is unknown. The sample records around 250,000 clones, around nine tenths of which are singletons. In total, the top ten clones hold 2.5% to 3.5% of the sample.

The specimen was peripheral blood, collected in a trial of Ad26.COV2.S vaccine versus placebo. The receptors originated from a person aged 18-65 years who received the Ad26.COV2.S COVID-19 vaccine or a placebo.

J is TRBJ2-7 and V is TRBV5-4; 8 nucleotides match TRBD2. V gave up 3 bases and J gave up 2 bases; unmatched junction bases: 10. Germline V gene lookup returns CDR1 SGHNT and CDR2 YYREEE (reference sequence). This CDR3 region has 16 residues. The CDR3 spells CASSSAGGRTPYEQYF. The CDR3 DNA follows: TGTGCCAGCAGCTCCGCGGGGGGCCGAACCCCCTACGAGCAGTACTTC. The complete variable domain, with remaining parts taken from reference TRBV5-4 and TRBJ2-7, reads ETGVTQSPTHLIKTRGQQVTLRCSSQSGHNTVSWYQQALGQGPQFIFQYYREEENGRGNFPPRFSGLQFPNYSSELNVNALELDDSALYLCASSSAGGRTPYEQYFGPGTRLTVT.

The CDR3 sequence: CASSHTTGGTEAFF. DNA of the CDR3: TGTGCCAGCAGCCACACTACAGGGGGCACTGAAGCTTTCTTT. The chain has TRBV6-5 and TRBJ1-1, with 8 bases lining up with TRBD1. J lost 4 bases, V lost 6 bases, and 7 bases had no gene match. Germline CDR1 MNHEY, CDR2 SVGAGI. The CDR3 totals 14 residues.

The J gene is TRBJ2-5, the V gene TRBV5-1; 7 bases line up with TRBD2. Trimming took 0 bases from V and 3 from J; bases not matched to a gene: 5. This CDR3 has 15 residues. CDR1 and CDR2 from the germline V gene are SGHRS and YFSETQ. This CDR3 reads CASSLEREDKETQYF. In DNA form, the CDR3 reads TGCGCCAGCAGCTTGGAACGGGAGGATAAAGAGACCCAGTACTTC.

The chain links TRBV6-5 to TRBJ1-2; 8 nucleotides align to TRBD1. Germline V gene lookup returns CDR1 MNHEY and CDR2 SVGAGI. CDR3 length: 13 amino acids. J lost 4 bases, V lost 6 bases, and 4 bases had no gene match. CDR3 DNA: TGTGCCAGCAGACTCCAGGGGGCCTATGGCTACACCTTC. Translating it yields CASRLQGAYGYTF.

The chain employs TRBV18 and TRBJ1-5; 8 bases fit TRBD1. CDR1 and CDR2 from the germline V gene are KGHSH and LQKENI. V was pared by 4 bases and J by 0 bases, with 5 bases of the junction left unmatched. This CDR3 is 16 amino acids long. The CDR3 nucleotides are TGTGCCAGCTCACTAGGGACAGGAGGTAGCAATCAGCCCCAGCATTTT. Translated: CASSLGTGGSNQPQHF.

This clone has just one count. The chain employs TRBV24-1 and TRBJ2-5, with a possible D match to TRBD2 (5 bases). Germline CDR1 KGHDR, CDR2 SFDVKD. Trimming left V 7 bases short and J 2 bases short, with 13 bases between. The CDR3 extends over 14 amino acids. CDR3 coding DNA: TGTGCCACCAGCCTTGGAGGTAGTCAAGAGACCCAGTACTTC. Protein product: CATSLGGSQETQYF.

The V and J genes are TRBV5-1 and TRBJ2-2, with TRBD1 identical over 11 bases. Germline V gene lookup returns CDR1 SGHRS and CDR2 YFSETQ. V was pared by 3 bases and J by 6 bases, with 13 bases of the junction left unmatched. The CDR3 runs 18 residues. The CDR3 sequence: CASSSRQLWDRGSGELFF. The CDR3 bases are TGCGCCAGCAGCTCCAGGCAACTCTGGGACAGGGGGTCCGGGGAGCTGTTTTTT.

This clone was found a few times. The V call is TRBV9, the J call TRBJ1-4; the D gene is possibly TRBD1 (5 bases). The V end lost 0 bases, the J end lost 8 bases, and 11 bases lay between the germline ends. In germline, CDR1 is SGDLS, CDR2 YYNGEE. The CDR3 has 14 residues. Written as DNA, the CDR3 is TGTGCCAGCAGCGTAGAGGACTGGGGCGAAAAACTGTTTTTT. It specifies CASSVEDWGEKLFF. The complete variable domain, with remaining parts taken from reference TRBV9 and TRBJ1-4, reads DSGVTQTPKHLITATGQRVTLRCSPRSGDLSVYWYQQSLDQGLQFLIQYYNGEERAKGNILERFSAQQFPDLHSELNLSSLELGDSALYFCASSVEDWGEKLFFGSGTQLSVL.

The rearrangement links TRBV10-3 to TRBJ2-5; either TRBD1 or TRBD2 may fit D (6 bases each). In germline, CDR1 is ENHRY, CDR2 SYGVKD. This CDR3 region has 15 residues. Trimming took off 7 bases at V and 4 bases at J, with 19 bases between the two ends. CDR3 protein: CAIMSPQQGGETQYF. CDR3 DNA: TGTGCCATCATGAGTCCGCAACAGGGAGGAGAGACCCAGTACTTC.

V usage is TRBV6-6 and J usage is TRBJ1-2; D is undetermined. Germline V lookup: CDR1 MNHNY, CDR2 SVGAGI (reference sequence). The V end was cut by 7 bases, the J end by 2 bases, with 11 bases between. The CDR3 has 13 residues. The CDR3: CASKGGENYGYTF. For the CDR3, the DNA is TGTGCCAGCAAGGGTGGGGAAAACTATGGCTACACCTTC.

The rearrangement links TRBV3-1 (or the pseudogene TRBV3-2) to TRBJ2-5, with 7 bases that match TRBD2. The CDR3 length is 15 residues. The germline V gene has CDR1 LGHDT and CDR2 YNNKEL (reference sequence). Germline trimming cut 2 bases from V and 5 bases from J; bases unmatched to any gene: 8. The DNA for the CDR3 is TGTGCCAGCAGCCAAAGTCTAGCGGATGGGGAGACCCAGTACTTC. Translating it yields CASSQSLADGETQYF.

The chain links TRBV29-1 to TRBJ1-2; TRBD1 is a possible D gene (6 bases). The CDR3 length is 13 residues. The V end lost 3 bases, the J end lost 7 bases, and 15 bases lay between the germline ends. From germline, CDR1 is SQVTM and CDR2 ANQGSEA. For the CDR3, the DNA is TGCAGCGTTGAGTTAACAGGGCAGGGTGGCTACACCTTC. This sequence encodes CSVELTGQGGYTF.

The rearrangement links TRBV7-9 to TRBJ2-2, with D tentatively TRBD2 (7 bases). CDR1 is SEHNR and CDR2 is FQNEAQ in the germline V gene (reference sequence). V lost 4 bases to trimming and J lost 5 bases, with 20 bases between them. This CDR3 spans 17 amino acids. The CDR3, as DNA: TGTGCCAGCAGCTCCACTGCGGGAGTAAGGGGGACCGGGGAGCTGTTTTTT. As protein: CASSSTAGVRGTGELFF.

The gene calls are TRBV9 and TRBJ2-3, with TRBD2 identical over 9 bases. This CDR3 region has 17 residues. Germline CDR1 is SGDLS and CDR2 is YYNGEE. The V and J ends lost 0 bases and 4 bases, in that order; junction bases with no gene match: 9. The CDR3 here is CASSVGYSGGRADTQYF. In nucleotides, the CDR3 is TGTGCCAGCAGCGTAGGATATAGCGGGGGTCGGGCAGATACGCAGTATTTT. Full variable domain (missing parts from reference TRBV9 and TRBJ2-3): DSGVTQTPKHLITATGQRVTLRCSPRSGDLSVYWYQQSLDQGLQFLIQYYNGEERAKGNILERFSAQQFPDLHSELNLSSLELGDSALYFCASSVGYSGGRADTQYFGPGTRLTVL.

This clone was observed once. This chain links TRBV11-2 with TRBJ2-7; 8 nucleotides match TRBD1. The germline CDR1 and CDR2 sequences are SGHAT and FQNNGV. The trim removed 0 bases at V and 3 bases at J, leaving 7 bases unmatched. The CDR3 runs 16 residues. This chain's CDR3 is CASSLDHPGGFYEQYF. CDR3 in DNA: TGTGCCAGCAGCTTAGATCACCCAGGGGGCTTCTACGAGCAGTACTTC.